These 11 T cell receptor beta chains came from one sample sequenced in a study of synovial regulatory T cells in juvenile arthritis. Matched peripheral blood accompanied the synovial fluid taken from each patient with active arthritis. TCRdb keeps only in-frame clones here, not all; method: immunoSEQ multiplex PCR. The sample shows a few thousand clones, and about 13% sits with its ten largest clones. The specimen was Treg cells from the synovium. These receptors were obtained from a donor younger than 30 with juvenile idiopathic arthritis.

The chain couples TRBV21-1 to TRBJ2-2; lacking DNA, the TRBD1 call made by TCRdb goes unchecked. TRBV21-1 is assigned pseudogene status. CDR3 length: 22 residues. Only the protein is on record. The CDR3 region is CASSKVAGGGGRTGGYTGELFF.

This clone counts as medium-sized by frequency. The chain links TRBV6-5 to TRBJ1-1; TCRdb picks TRBD1, but there is no DNA to check that call. CDR1 and CDR2 (germline): MNHEY, SVGAGI. The CDR3 contains 14 residues. DNA is not recorded here. This chain's CDR3 is CASSLQDRDTEAFF.

This clone ranks as medium-sized (0.01 to 0.1%) in terms of frequency. The V and J genes are TRBV21-1 and TRBJ1-4; TCRdb's D gene call, TRBD1, goes unchecked for lack of DNA. TRBV21-1 is flagged as a pseudogene. This CDR3 region has 13 residues. The coding DNA is unavailable. The CDR3 sequence is CASSKGQGEKLFF.

The J gene is TRBJ2-3, the V gene TRBV25-1; the D gene TCRdb calls, TRBD2, cannot be checked with no DNA. This CDR3 has 17 amino acids. Only the protein sequence is given. Germline CDR1 is MGHDK and CDR2 is SYGVNS. The CDR3 protein is CASSEYLREGGADTQYF.

This sequence joins TRBV7-9 and TRBJ2-3; the TCRdb D gene call, TRBD2, has no DNA to confirm it. CDR1 SEHNR and CDR2 FQNEAQ come from the germline V gene (reference sequence). The CDR3 extends over 18 amino acids. No DNA has been recorded. CDR3 sequence reads: CASSLFGTSGVSTDTQYF.

This clone is classed as medium-sized by frequency. The chain employs TRBV6-5 and TRBJ1-1; no DNA is available, so the TRBD1 call from TCRdb remains unchecked. The CDR3 covers 16 residues. No DNA has been recorded. Germline loops: CDR1 MNHEY, CDR2 SVGAGI. This chain's CDR3 is CASSFFLTGGVTEAFF.

This clone is deemed medium-sized by its frequency. The chain couples TRBV5-5 to TRBJ2-5; TCRdb proposes TRBD1, but this gene call is untestable without DNA. CDR3 length: 13 amino acids. No DNA accompanies this entry. Per the germline V gene, CDR1 is SGHKS and CDR2 is YYEKEE (reference sequence). The CDR3 sequence: CASSLTGRETQYF.

Frequency places this clone as medium-sized. The gene calls are TRBV4-2 and TRBJ1-4. The germline V gene encodes CDR1 LGHNA and CDR2 YNFKEQ. The CDR3 loop spans 15 amino acids. DNA is not on record. CDR3 residues: CASSPTALTNEKLFF.

The gene calls are TRBV7-9 and TRBJ2-3; TCRdb's assignment of TRBD2 cannot be checked, as there is no DNA. Germline V gene sequence: CDR1 SEHNR, CDR2 FQNEAQ (reference sequence). This CDR3 contains 14 residues. DNA for this receptor is not on file. CDR3 protein: CASSSGTSTDTQYF. The full variable domain, completed using reference TRBV7-9 and TRBJ2-3, is DTGVSQNPRHKITKRGQNVTFRCDPISEHNRLYWYRQTLGQGPEFLTYFQNEAQLEKSRLLSDRFSAERPKGSFSTLEIQRTEQGDSAMYLCASSSGTSTDTQYFGPGTRLTVL.

Its frequency marks this clone as medium-sized. This CDR3 reads CASSMRWVSGANVLTF. J is TRBJ2-6 and V is TRBV5-1; the D call from TCRdb, TRBD2, cannot be confirmed without DNA. This CDR3 has 16 residues. No DNA has been recorded. Germline-derived CDR1 and CDR2 are SGHRS and YFSETQ.

By frequency, this clone registers large. The chain couples TRBV6-4 to TRBJ2-1; TCRdb reports TRBD2, a call that lacks DNA to check it against. The CDR3 extends over 13 amino acids. DNA is not recorded here. Germline V CDR1 and CDR2: MRHNA, SNTAGT. CDR3 protein: CASSGGLAGHLFF.